This paragraph covers one T cell receptor (beta chain) sequence. Its specificity is not known. The junction differs from germline at one of its ends, possibly a read error. This entry is derived from a study of blood T cells in healthy people across ages. Study observations and caveats: Getting older went along with TCR beta diversity per million T cells dropping roughly linearly.

The CDR3 length is 14 residues. Ten milliliters of peripheral blood were drawn from each donor. Total RNA extracted from each sample amounted to at least 6 micrograms. Sample-barcoded 5' priming and a J-beta primer mix drove a second PCR of roughly 6 to 12 cycles. TCRdb re-called the 5' RACE reads through MiXCR, storing one row per CDR3 protein. The repertoire holds about 810,000 distinct CDR3 sequences, with around 36% as singletons. Source material: blood. The TCR comes from a man younger than 35 in good health. The J gene is TRBJ2-5, the V gene TRBV12-3 or TRBV12-4; tentatively, D is TRBD1 (6 bases). The J call may be in error: the DNA end matches TRBJ2-4 better. This CDR3 reads CAGRGGDNEDIQYF. DNA for the CDR3: TGTGCCGGCAGGGGTGGGGACAATGAGGACATTCAGTACTTC.